These T cell receptor beta chains were read from a single sample in a study of metastatic and nonmetastatic thyroid tumors. TCRdb re-called clones via MiXCR from the PCR reads. The sample has approximately 50,000 clones; less than 5% are singletons. The sample consisted of blood. The receptors were gathered from a female donor with papillary thyroid cancer or a benign thyroid nodule (not recorded which). Some clones in this sample may be carry-over from other donors' samples. Each CDR3 is given with its conserved first and last residue. Each record gives: J gene, clone size, V gene, CDR3 protein. Size is stated for part of the rows, as once, few or many counts, or as a class when the clone is expanded.

j_gene: TRBJ1-3; abundance: many; v_gene: TRBV29-1; CDR3aa: CSAFDSTKPNTIYF
j_gene: TRBJ2-5; abundance: many; v_gene: TRBV4-1; CDR3aa: CASSMVRKETQYF
j_gene: TRBJ2-3; abundance: many; v_gene: TRBV15; CDR3aa: CATRSLAGRTDTQYF
j_gene: TRBJ1-2; abundance: few; v_gene: TRBV24-1; CDR3aa: CATSHLGANYGYTF
j_gene: TRBJ2-1; abundance: .; v_gene: TRBV6-1; CDR3aa: CASRTSGSSYNEQFF
j_gene: TRBJ2-1; abundance: .; v_gene: TRBV12-3/TRBV12-4; CDR3aa: CASSLAIAGRPNEQFF
j_gene: TRBJ2-5; abundance: many; v_gene: TRBV5-1; CDR3aa: CASSLEFEKTQYF
j_gene: TRBJ2-7; abundance: few; v_gene: TRBV5-1; CDR3aa: CASSLAASGAYEQYF
j_gene: TRBJ2-1; abundance: many; v_gene: TRBV20-1; CDR3aa: CSAIPPGGNNEQFF
j_gene: TRBJ1-5; abundance: few; v_gene: TRBV12-3/TRBV12-4; CDR3aa: CASSKGFWDNKTQHF
j_gene: TRBJ2-7; abundance: .; v_gene: TRBV19; CDR3aa: CASSIQGVDYEQYF
j_gene: TRBJ2-7; abundance: few; v_gene: TRBV5-1; CDR3aa: CASSPGTSGIERSYEQYF
j_gene: TRBJ1-5; abundance: .; v_gene: TRBV7-9; CDR3aa: CASSLEGGLNQPQHF
j_gene: TRBJ1-1; abundance: many; v_gene: TRBV19; CDR3aa: CASSSSLNTEAFF
j_gene: TRBJ2-6; abundance: few; v_gene: TRBV27; CDR3aa: CASSSSYSGANVLTF
j_gene: TRBJ1-6; abundance: few; v_gene: TRBV7-9; CDR3aa: CASSLTSGEVLNPPLHF
j_gene: TRBJ1-2; abundance: .; v_gene: TRBV7-3; CDR3aa: CASSFVGQGAGYTF
j_gene: TRBJ2-7; abundance: many; v_gene: TRBV27; CDR3aa: CASSFTSGGAYEQYF